Only a few counts were recorded for the clone carrying this TCR beta chain. Antigen specificity is unknown. This record comes from a study of T-cell reconstitution after alpha-beta-depleted transplantation in children. The authors prepared the TCRbeta library with unique molecular identifiers. From the PCR reads, TCRdb called clonotypes with MiXCR, one entry per CDR3 protein. The sample has around 450,000 distinct CDR3 sequences; about a sixth are singletons. There are 13 residues in the CDR3. Germline V lookup: CDR1 DFQATT, CDR2 SNEGSKA (reference sequence). Deletions cut 5 bases from V and 2 bases from J, with 10 bases between. Study-wide results and limits: From newly produced T cells came most of the T-cell counts and diversity one year after transplant. Where some patients showed high TCRbeta diversity at day 60, it came from recipient T cells and thymic progenitors that had survived.

The chain has TRBV20-1 and TRBJ1-5; a possible D gene is TRBD1 (5 bases). The material sequenced was PBMCs, mostly from graft donor cells, taken 360 days after TCRalphabeta/CD19-depleted stem cell transplant. The TCR originated in a boy under two years old who had a stem cell transplant for Wiskott-Aldrich syndrome, so the T cells may come from the graft donor. The CDR3 sequence: CSASQGRNQPQHF. The DNA for the CDR3 is TGCAGTGCTTCGCAGGGTCGCAATCAGCCCCAGCATTTT.